This T cell receptor (beta chain) was documented in a study of blood T cells in healthy people across ages. Per germline, CDR1 SGHTA and CDR2 FQGTGA. This CDR3 is built from 15 residues. A second PCR, run for about 7 to 11 cycles, used a sample-barcoded 5' primer plus a J-beta primer mix. MiXCR, run by TCRdb on the 5' RACE reads, gives a single entry per CDR3 protein. The table includes over 500,000 distinct CDR3 sequences, about 27% detected once. This clonotype was found a few times. No antigen is known for it. Study-level points and caveats: Long-lived donors had more naive CD4+ cells and higher diversity than aged donors.

The same specimen was also included in a second study, on T cells of mothers and their children. That investigation notes: A few healthy Caucasian mothers gave samples, and so did their six children. At a sensitivity of about 92 clones per million clonotypes, no persistent microchimeric T cell clones appeared.

The gene calls are TRBV7-3 and TRBJ2-5, with D possibly matching TRBD1 (5 bases). The J call is in doubt because the DNA end fits TRBJ2-7 better. This clonotype was obtained from a boy aged 2 to 9 in good health. The source material was blood. The CDR3 region is CASSLGSWTTYEQYF. As DNA, the CDR3 is TGTGCCAGCAGCTTAGGGTCTTGGACAACCTACGAGCAGTACTTC.